This passage covers 24 T cell receptor beta chains from one sample sequenced in a study of cytomegalovirus exposure and HLA in healthy donors. The PCR employed 60 Vbeta primers together with 13 Jbeta primers. Some clones are missing from TCRdb's copy, which holds only in-frame ones; the method was immunoSEQ multiplex PCR. The table has about 190,000 clones, roughly 80% seen once. The material sequenced was PBMCs. The receptors were sampled from a woman in her 50s in good health and CMV-seropositive.

The chain recombines TRBV28 with TRBJ2-3; 7 positions match TRBD2. The trim removed 2 bases at V and 1 base at J, leaving 3 bases unmatched. The germline V gene has CDR1 MDHEN and CDR2 SYDVKM. This CDR3 contains 15 residues. The CDR3 region has the DNA TGTGCCAGCAGTTTACCTCTAGCGGGCACAGATACGCAGTATTTT. It is translated as CASSLPLAGTDTQYF.

CDR3 DNA: TGTGCCAGCAGCCCCCAGGCGAATGAAAAACTGTTTTTT. This translates into CASSPQANEKLFF. This sequence joins TRBV7-9 and TRBJ1-4, with D unresolved. V dropped 5 bases and J dropped 5 bases, with 9 bases sitting between them. CDR3 length: 13 residues. CDR1 is SEHNR, CDR2 FQNEAQ, per germline (reference sequence). The full variable domain, with the rest looked up from reference TRBV7-9 and TRBJ1-4, is DTGVSQNPRHKITKRGQNVTFRCDPISEHNRLYWYRQTLGQGPEFLTYFQNEAQLEKSRLLSDRFSAERPKGSFSTLEIQRTEQGDSAMYLCASSPQANEKLFFGSGTQLSVL.

The chain couples TRBV11-3 to TRBJ2-1; TRBD1 matches 7 bases. The CDR3 is made up of 14 amino acids. The germline V gene has CDR1 SGHNT and CDR2 YENEEA. V lost 5 bases and J lost 7; bases outside the gene matches: 8. CDR3 protein: CASSVRQGLNEQFF. The CDR3 DNA sequence: TGTGCCAGCAGCGTAAGACAGGGCCTTAATGAGCAGTTCTTC.

In this sample, this clone turned up once. One end of the junction is discordant with germline, which a read error may explain. The J gene is TRBJ1-2, the V gene TRBV7-9; D may be TRBD1 (5 bases). The CDR3 runs 14 residues. Germline CDR1 and CDR2: SEHNR and FQNEAQ (reference sequence). The CDR3 reads CSSSLGEGSYGYTF. For the CDR3, the DNA is TGTTCCAGCAGCTTGGGGGAGGGTTCCTATGGCTACACCTTC. The variable domain in full, completed from reference TRBV7-9 and TRBJ1-2, reads DTGVSQNPRHKITKRGQNVTFRCDPISEHNRLYWYRQTLGQGPEFLTYFQNEAQLEKSRLLSDRFSAERPKGSFSTLEIQRTEQGDSAMYLCSSSLGEGSYGYTFGSGTRLTVV.

The V call is TRBV7-2, the J call TRBJ2-7; 7 nucleotides align to TRBD1. Germline V lookup: CDR1 SGHTA, CDR2 FQGNSA. The CDR3 consists of 14 residues. Trimming at V came to 5 bases and at J to 9 bases, leaving 13 bases not matched to a gene. Here the CDR3 reads CASSADRTLRGQYF. CDR3 sequence (DNA): TGTGCCAGCAGCGCGGACAGGACCCTACGAGGGCAGTACTTC.

This sequence joins TRBV6-1 and TRBJ2-5; 8 nucleotides match TRBD1. Losses at the gene ends were 6 bases for V and 5 bases for J; bases not matched to a gene: 8. CDR3 length: 14 amino acids. The germline V gene has CDR1 MNHNS and CDR2 SASEGT. In DNA form, the CDR3 reads TGTGCCAGCAGGCTGGGGCAGGGGGCTGAGACCCAGTACTTC. This encodes CASRLGQGAETQYF.

As for this clone: Sequence at one end of the junction differs from germline and may be a read error. This sample includes further DNA sequences coding for the same CDR3. The J gene is TRBJ2-3, the V gene TRBV7-2; 8 bases line up with TRBD2. The CDR3 runs 16 residues. CDR1 is SGHTA and CDR2 is FQGNSA in the germline V gene. CDR3 protein: CASSFVPGLGEDTQYF. The CDR3 nucleotides read TGCGCCAGCAGCTTTGTCCCGGGACTAGGGGAAGATACGCAGTATTTT. The full variable domain, its missing parts supplied by reference TRBV7-2 and TRBJ2-3, is GAGVSQSPSNKVTEKGKDVELRCDPISGHTALYWYRQSLGQGLEFLIYFQGNSAPDKSGLPSDRFSAERTGGSVSTLTIQRTQQEDSAVYLCASSFVPGLGEDTQYFGPGTRLTVL.

This clone turned up a few times. This chain connects TRBV6-6 to TRBJ2-3; 7 nucleotides agree with TRBD2. CDR1 and CDR2 (germline): MNHNY, SVGAGI (reference sequence). The CDR3 covers 14 residues. The trim removed 6 bases at V and 2 bases at J, leaving 5 bases unmatched. The CDR3 DNA follows: TGTGCCAGCAGGTCTAGCGGACCCACAGATACGCAGTATTTT. Its translation: CASRSSGPTDTQYF.

J is TRBJ1-2 and V is TRBV4-3; D is undetermined. The V end was cut by 1 base, the J end by 4 bases, with 7 bases between. The CDR3 runs 13 residues. Germline CDR1 LGHNA, CDR2 YSLEER. CDR3 nucleotide sequence: TGCGCCAGCAGCCAAGCTGCAGGCTATGGCTACACCTTC. This gives the protein CASSQAAGYGYTF.

The chain has TRBV7-6 and TRBJ2-7; TRBD2 matches at 12 bases. Germline CDR1 SGHVS, CDR2 FNYEAQ. CDR3 length equals 16 residues. With 1 base clipped from V and 5 bases from J, the junction kept 6 bases outside the gene matches. DNA of the CDR3: TGTGCCAGCAGCTTAGAACTAGCGGGGGGCCCCAACGAGCAGTACTTC. Its translation is CASSLELAGGPNEQYF.

The chain has TRBV5-1 and TRBJ2-5; D gene ambiguous. The V gene lost 0 bases and the J gene lost 2 bases, with 5 bases spanning the gap. CDR1 SGHRS and CDR2 YFSETQ come from the germline V gene. The length of the CDR3 is 13 residues. CDR3 residues: CASSLVPQETQYF. CDR3 in DNA: TGCGCCAGCAGCTTGGTTCCTCAAGAGACCCAGTACTTC.

V usage is TRBV28 and J usage is TRBJ1-1; TRBD1 agrees at 10 bases. Germline V gene lookup returns CDR1 MDHEN and CDR2 SYDVKM. With V trimmed by 7 bases and J by 11 bases, 13 bases remained unmatched. The CDR3 extends over 14 amino acids. The CDR3 loop reads CASNRDRGPQSAFF. Written as DNA, the CDR3 is TGTGCCAGCAACCGGGACAGGGGACCCCAATCGGCTTTCTTT.

The V gene is TRBV5-1, the J gene TRBJ2-5, with 9 bases identical to TRBD2. The CDR3 loop spans 14 amino acids. With 3 bases clipped from V and 0 bases from J, the junction kept 0 bases outside the gene matches. The germline CDR1 and CDR2 sequences are SGHRS and YFSETQ. The CDR3 sequence: CASSSSGDQETQYF. The DNA for the CDR3 is TGCGCCAGCAGCTCTAGCGGGGACCAAGAGACCCAGTACTTC. Together with reference TRBV5-1 and TRBJ2-5, the CDR3 gives the full variable domain: KAGVTQTPRYLIKTRGQQVTLSCSPISGHRSVSWYQQTPGQGLQFLFEYFSETQRNKGNFPGRFSGRQFSNSRSEMNVSTLELGDSALYLCASSSSGDQETQYFGPGTRLLVL.

This chain links TRBV7-2 with TRBJ2-5; 7 bases line up with TRBD2. The CDR3 length is 15 residues. The V gene's germline CDR1 is SGHTA and CDR2 FQGNSA. The trim removed 1 base at V and 7 bases at J, leaving 9 bases unmatched. CDR3 DNA sequence: TGTGCCAGCAGCTTAGTGAAGGCGGGGGTGGGGACCCAGTACTTC. Its translation: CASSLVKAGVGTQYF.

The CDR3 loop is CASSLVEGEVQETQYF. CDR3 nucleotide sequence: TGTGCCAGCAGCTTGGTAGAGGGGGAAGTCCAAGAGACCCAGTACTTC. V and J are TRBV7-2 and TRBJ2-5; TRBD1 might be the D (6 bases). V lost 3 bases and J 1 base, leaving 15 bases between the germline ends. The CDR3 has 16 residues. Per the germline V gene, CDR1 is SGHTA and CDR2 is FQGNSA.

V gene TRBV5-5 combines with J gene TRBJ1-2, with 12 bases that match TRBD1. The CDR3 runs 15 residues. The germline gives CDR1 SGHKS, CDR2 YYEKEE (reference sequence). Germline trimming cut 4 bases from V and 7 bases from J; bases unmatched to any gene: 8. This chain's CDR3 is CASSPGDRGRSGYTF. Written as DNA, the CDR3 is TGTGCCAGCAGCCCCGGGGACAGGGGGCGTAGTGGCTACACCTTC.

The CDR3 here is CASSGGQDYGYTF. CDR3 DNA: TGTGCCAGCAGTGGGGGACAGGACTATGGCTACACCTTC. The V and J genes are TRBV6-6 and TRBJ1-2; TRBD1 agrees at 8 bases. Germline trimming cut 5 bases from V and 3 bases from J; bases unmatched to any gene: 2. Germline-derived CDR1 and CDR2 are MNHNY and SVGAGI (reference sequence). This CDR3 is built from 13 residues.

This chain uses TRBV15 with TRBJ2-3; TRBD1 matches at 8 bases. The CDR3 length is 14 residues. The V gene end was trimmed by 5 bases and the J gene end by 2 bases; junction bases not matched to a gene: 3. The V gene's germline CDR1 is LNHNV and CDR2 YYDKDF (reference sequence). CDR3 sequence reads: CATSPGQDTDTQYF. The CDR3 DNA reads as TGTGCCACCAGCCCGGGACAGGACACAGATACGCAGTATTTT.

This chain joins TRBV2 and TRBJ1-3, with D unresolved. The germline gives CDR1 SNHLY, CDR2 FYNNEI. The length of the CDR3 is 14 residues. V shed 5 bases and J shed 0 bases, with 8 bases lying between them. The CDR3 coding sequence is TGTGCCAGCAGTAACACGTACTCTGGAAACACCATATATTTT. Encoded protein: CASSNTYSGNTIYF. The whole variable domain, remainder taken from reference TRBV2 and TRBJ1-3, is EPEVTQTPSHQVTQMGQEVILRCVPISNHLYFYWYRQILGQKVEFLVSFYNNEISEKSEIFDDQFSVERPDGSNFTLKIRSTKLEDSAMYFCASSNTYSGNTIYFGEGSWLTVV.

The rearrangement links TRBV13 to TRBJ2-1; D remains ambiguous. The CDR3 has 14 amino acids. The germline V and J ends were trimmed by 5 bases and 5 bases, with 13 bases remaining between them. The V gene's germline CDR1 is PRHDT and CDR2 FYEKMQ (reference sequence). The CDR3 loop is CASSLHELDNEQFF. The DNA of the CDR3 is TGTGCCAGCAGCCTCCATGAGTTAGACAATGAGCAGTTCTTC.

CDR3 residues: CASSQTETNTYLRYEQYF. The DNA of the CDR3 is TGCGCCAGCAGTCAAACGGAGACGAACACCTATCTTCGGTACGAGCAGTACTTC. This chain joins TRBV23-1 and TRBJ2-7; no reliable D call. TRBV23-1 is reported as an ORF; its role is uncertain. The CDR3 has 18 amino acids. V dropped 2 bases and J dropped 4 bases, with 24 bases sitting between them.

This clone was picked up a small number of times. The rearrangement links TRBV7-3 to TRBJ2-2; D perhaps matches TRBD2 (6 bases). The V end lost 2 bases, the J end lost 4 bases, and 8 bases lay between the germline ends. This CDR3 contains 14 residues. CDR1 and CDR2 from the germline V gene are SGHTA and FQGTGA. As DNA, the CDR3 is TGTGCCAGCAGCTTATGGGGGGTCACCGGGGAGCTGTTTTTT. Amino acid sequence: CASSLWGVTGELFF. Full variable domain (remainder filled in from reference TRBV7-3 and TRBJ2-2): GAGVSQTPSNKVTEKGKYVELRCDPISGHTALYWYRQSLGQGPEFLIYFQGTGAADDSGLPNDRFFAVRPEGSVSTLKIQRTERGDSAVYLCASSLWGVTGELFFGEGSRLTVL.

This clone was detected only a few times. The chain recombines TRBV4-1 with TRBJ1-1, with D perhaps TRBD1 (6 bases). V was shortened by 4 bases and J by 1 base, with 13 bases between the two germline ends. The germline V gene encodes CDR1 MGHRA and CDR2 YSYEKL. The CDR3 contains 15 residues. The DNA of the CDR3 is TGCGCCAGCAGCCTACTTACAGGGACGAACACTGAAGCTTTCTTT. Its translation is CASSLLTGTNTEAFF.

The chain carries TRBV5-1 and TRBJ2-6; D is perhaps TRBD1 (5 bases). Per the germline V gene, CDR1 is SGHRS and CDR2 is YFSETQ. The CDR3 has 17 amino acids. The V end lost 4 bases, the J end lost 0 bases, and 14 bases lay between the germline ends. The CDR3 DNA reads as TGCGCCAGCAGCCCGAAACAGGTCTACTCTGGGGCCAACGTCCTGACTTTC. Translating it yields CASSPKQVYSGANVLTF.